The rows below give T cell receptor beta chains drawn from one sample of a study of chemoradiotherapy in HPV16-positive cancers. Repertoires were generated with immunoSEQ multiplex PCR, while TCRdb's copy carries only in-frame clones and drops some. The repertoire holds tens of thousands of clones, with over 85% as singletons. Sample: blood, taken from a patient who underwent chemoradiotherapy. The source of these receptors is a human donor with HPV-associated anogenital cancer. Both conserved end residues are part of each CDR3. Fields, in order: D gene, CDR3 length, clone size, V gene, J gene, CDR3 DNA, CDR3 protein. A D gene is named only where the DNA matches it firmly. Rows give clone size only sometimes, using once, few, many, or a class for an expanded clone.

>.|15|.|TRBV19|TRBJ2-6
TGTGCCAGTAGTATCCGGCTGACTGGGGCCAACGTCCTGACTTTC
CASSIRLTGANVLTF
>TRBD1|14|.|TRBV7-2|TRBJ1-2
TGTGCCAGCAGCTTATGGAGGACAGGTTTTGGCTACACCTTC
CASSLWRTGFGYTF
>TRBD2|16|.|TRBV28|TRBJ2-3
TGTGCCAGCAGTTTATTCTCTAGCGGGAGAACAGATACGCAGTATTTT
CASSLFSSGRTDTQYF
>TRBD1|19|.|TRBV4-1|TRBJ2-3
TGCGCCAGCAGCCAAGATCGCGGGTGGGGGACAGCTTTTACGGGCACGCAGTATTTT
CASSQDRGWGTAFTGTQYF
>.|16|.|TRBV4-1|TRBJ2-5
TGCGCCAGCAGCCAAGGCCTTCCGGACAGCCAAGAGACCCAGTACTTC
CASSQGLPDSQETQYF
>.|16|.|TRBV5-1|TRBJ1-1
TGCGCCAGCAGCTTGGAGGTGGGGGCGGAAAACACTGAAGCTTTCTTT
CASSLEVGAENTEAFF
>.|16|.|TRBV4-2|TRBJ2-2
TGTGCCAGCAAACTTAACGGGAGAGTGAGCACCGGGGAGCTGTTTTTT
CASKLNGRVSTGELFF
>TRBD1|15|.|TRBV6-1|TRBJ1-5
TGTGCCAGCAGACCGACAGGGGTGGGGAATCAGCCCCAGCATTTT
CASRPTGVGNQPQHF
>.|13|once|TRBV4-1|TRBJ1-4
TGCGCCAGCAGCCAAGACCAGGAAGAAAAACTGTTTTTT
CASSQDQEEKLFF
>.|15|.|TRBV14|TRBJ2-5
TGTGCCAGCAGCCAAGATCTGGGGTACCAAGAGACCCAGTACTTC
CASSQDLGYQETQYF